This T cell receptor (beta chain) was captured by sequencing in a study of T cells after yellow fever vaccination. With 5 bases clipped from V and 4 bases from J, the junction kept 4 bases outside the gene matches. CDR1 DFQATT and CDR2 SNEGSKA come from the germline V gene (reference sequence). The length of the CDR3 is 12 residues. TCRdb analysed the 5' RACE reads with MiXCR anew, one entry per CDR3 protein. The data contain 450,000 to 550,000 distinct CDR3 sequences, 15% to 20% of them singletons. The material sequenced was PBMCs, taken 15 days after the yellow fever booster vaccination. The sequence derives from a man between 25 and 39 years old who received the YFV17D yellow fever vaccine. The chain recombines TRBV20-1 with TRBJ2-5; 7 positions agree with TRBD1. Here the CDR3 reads CSAFRGRETQYF. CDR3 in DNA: TGCAGTGCTTTCAGGGGGAGAGAGACCCAGTACTTC.